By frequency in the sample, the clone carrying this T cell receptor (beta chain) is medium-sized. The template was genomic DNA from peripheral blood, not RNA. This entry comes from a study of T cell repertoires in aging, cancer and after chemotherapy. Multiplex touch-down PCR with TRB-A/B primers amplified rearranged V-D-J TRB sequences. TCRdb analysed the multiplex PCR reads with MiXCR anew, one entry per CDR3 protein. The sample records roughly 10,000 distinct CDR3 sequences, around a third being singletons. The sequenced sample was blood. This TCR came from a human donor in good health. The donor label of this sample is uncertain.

The CDR3 sequence: CASNRGIHTGELFF. The CDR3 DNA sequence: TGTGCCAGTAATCGGGGAATACACACCGGGGAGCTGTTTTTT. The chain recombines TRBV19 with TRBJ2-2, with D perhaps matching TRBD2 (5 bases). This CDR3 contains 14 residues. V lost 7 bases and J 3 bases, leaving 12 bases between the germline ends. In germline, CDR1 is LNHDA, CDR2 SQIVND (reference sequence).